The present T cell receptor (beta chain) was sequenced within a study of T cell responses to AZD1222 COVID-19 vaccine (dated by TCRdb to the early 2020s). Turning to the overall study: AZD1222 recipients whose second dose came at about 4 weeks and those whose second dose came at about 12 weeks were combined into one group, since spike-specific TCR depth and breadth did not differ between the two schedules. TCR sequencing covered some 240 trial participants: 207 given two doses of AZD1222 and approximately 26 given two doses of MenACWY control vaccine. Trial participants were enrolled by age into 18-55, 56-69 and 70-plus year subgroups, with about 150, 28 and 57 TCR-sequenced participants respectively. What the study reported, not specific to this receptor: No day 14 peak-response samples were available, so repertoires were characterized only after the peak T cell response. The 56-69-year group was small, and its depth increase did not reach significance, likely because of low power. A significant rise in spike-specific TCR breadth and depth was observed after two AZD1222 doses relative to day 0 and relative to MenACWY recipients. Participants were mostly white British and included more females than males, and it was suggested by the authors that clonal diversity may have been underestimated. Vaccine-associated CD4 TCRs spanned the whole spike protein, with dominant responses in regions 160-218 and 743-854. Conclusions about previously exposed vaccinees are limited because only 5 or 6 AZD1222 recipients were SARS-CoV-2 seropositive at baseline. Reportedly, almost half of the unique spike-specific TCRs recognized epitopes lying outside the regions that are mutated in the B.1.351 and B.1.1.7 variants.

The CDR3 regions of human TCRbeta chains were subjected to immunosequencing. In the paper's pipeline: TCRs in the repertoires were compared against a reference library of SARS-CoV-2-specific TCRs that had been generated with the MIRA antigen-specificity platform. Breadth meant the fraction of unique TCRs that were SARS-CoV-2-associated, whereas depth meant the fraction of total T cells that were SARS-CoV-2-associated. Each spike-specific TCR was assigned to its reactive spike region and to a CD4 or CD8 class using the MIRA data. Log10-transformed breadth and depth values were compared by one-way ANOVA with Sidak's multiple comparisons tests. The source is immuneACCESS, and TCRdb retained only in-frame sequences with V and J called. Part of the clones is not carried over; for the studies checked, unresolved V genes explain less than half of this, and the remainder is unexplained. That table furnishes V, J and clone size, whereas the DNA furnished D and trimming. The sample yields approximately 85,000 clones; 80% to 90% were counted once. The ten largest clonotypes hold approximately 7% of the sample.

Reading the label with the study, this specimen's time point is: baseline before first vaccination. The vaccinee samples were drawn from two UK trials, COV001 and COV002, one of which was a single-blind randomized controlled phase 2/3 trial testing AZD1222 (ChAdOx1 nCoV-19) in healthy adults. Trial participant PBMC samples were collected at day 0 and day 28 after the second dose for TCRbeta chain sequencing. A remark on this clone: This receptor's antigen is unknown. The record has no base qualities; no much larger clone is one base away.

Via the germline V gene, CDR1 is SGDLS and CDR2 YYNGEE. The CDR3, from cysteine to phenylalanine, totals 13 residues. Of the read, only the CDR3 DNA is kept; its 39 bases are in frame from base 1. V loses 5 bases at its end and J loses 5 bases; junction bases beyond the gene matches: 5. This receptor was identified in an adult in good health. The sequences come from peripheral blood, collected on day 0 of AZD1222 vaccination. The rearrangement joined TRBV9 to TRBJ2-7; TRBD2 matches 9 bases in the middle. The nucleotide sequence is TGTGCCAGCAGTGGCGGGAGGGCCAACGAGCAGTACTTC. Translated, this gives CASSGGRANEQYF.